This is a list of T cell receptor beta chains from one sample in a study of T cell repertoires in cytomegalovirus infection. From the reads, TCRdb called clonotypes with MiXCR, one entry per CDR3 protein. This sample has 310,000 or so distinct CDR3 sequences, with 20% to 25% found just once. These receptors are not linked to any known antigen. The starting material was cultured PBMCs, obtained from culture after CMV antigen stimulation. These receptors were collected from a human donor in good health (CMV status not recorded). Some clones in this sample may be carry-over from other donors' samples. Both conserved end residues are part of each CDR3. Fields, in order: J gene, D gene, clone size, V gene, CDR3 DNA, CDR3 protein. A D gene is named only where the DNA matches it firmly. Clone size is not always given. Where it is, it says once, few, many or a class for expanded clones.

j_call: TRBJ2-1
d_call: TRBD1
clone_size: -
v_call: TRBV6-2/TRBV6-3
cdr3_nt: TGTGCCAGCAGTTACGGGACAGGGATAGATGAGCAGTTCTTC
cdr3_aa: CASSYGTGIDEQFF

j_call: TRBJ1-4
d_call: -
clone_size: -
v_call: TRBV6-1
cdr3_nt: TGTGCCAGCAGTGAACTTGGCCAGATTGACGCAACTAATGAAAAACTGTTTTTT
cdr3_aa: CASSELGQIDATNEKLFF

j_call: TRBJ2-4
d_call: -
clone_size: -
v_call: TRBV7-2
cdr3_nt: TGTGCCAGCAGCCCCGAAGTAGCCAAAAACATTCAGTACTTC
cdr3_aa: CASSPEVAKNIQYF

j_call: TRBJ2-7
d_call: TRBD2
clone_size: -
v_call: TRBV7-2
cdr3_nt: TGTGCCAGCAGCTTAGAAGGGACTAGCGCCTACGAGCAGTACTTC
cdr3_aa: CASSLEGTSAYEQYF

j_call: TRBJ2-7
d_call: -
clone_size: -
v_call: TRBV6-6
cdr3_nt: TGTGCCAGCAGTACCACCTACGAGCAGTACTTC
cdr3_aa: CASSTTYEQYF

j_call: TRBJ1-3
d_call: -
clone_size: few
v_call: TRBV12-3/TRBV12-4
cdr3_nt: TGTGCCAGCAGTTTACTTTCAGGGGCTGGAAACACCATATATTTT
cdr3_aa: CASSLLSGAGNTIYF

j_call: TRBJ1-2
d_call: -
clone_size: few
v_call: TRBV5-6
cdr3_nt: TGTGCCAGCAGCTTGAGCCCCTTTGTTGATTTAACAAGTAACTATGGCTACACCTTC
cdr3_aa: CASSLSPFVDLTSNYGYTF

j_call: TRBJ2-7
d_call: TRBD2
clone_size: few
v_call: TRBV6-6
cdr3_nt: TGTGCCAGCAGTTACATTTTCGGGGGGACGGGGTCCTACGAGCAGTACTTC
cdr3_aa: CASSYIFGGTGSYEQYF

j_call: TRBJ2-1
d_call: -
clone_size: -
v_call: TRBV29-1
cdr3_nt: TGCAGCGTTGAATTGAGTGGGGGAAATGAGCAGTTCTTC
cdr3_aa: CSVELSGGNEQFF

j_call: TRBJ2-2
d_call: TRBD2
clone_size: few
v_call: TRBV12-3/TRBV12-4
cdr3_nt: TGTGCCAGCAGTTTACGGGCTAGCGGGTTTACCCTCTCTCAGCCCGGGGAGCTGTTTTTT
cdr3_aa: CASSLRASGFTLSQPGELFF

j_call: TRBJ1-1
d_call: -
clone_size: few
v_call: TRBV6-1
cdr3_nt: TGTGCCAGCAGAATGGAAGAAGCTTTCTTT
cdr3_aa: CASRMEEAFF

j_call: TRBJ2-2
d_call: TRBD2
clone_size: few
v_call: TRBV18
cdr3_nt: TGTGCCAGCTCACCACGGGCACTAGCGGGAACAACGAACACCGGGGAGCTGTTTTTT
cdr3_aa: CASSPRALAGTTNTGELFF

j_call: TRBJ2-2
d_call: -
clone_size: -
v_call: TRBV4-3
cdr3_nt: TGCGCCAGCAGCCAAGACTTGGAAACCGGGGAGCTGTTTTTT
cdr3_aa: CASSQDLETGELFF

j_call: TRBJ1-2
d_call: TRBD1
clone_size: -
v_call: TRBV6-2/TRBV6-3
cdr3_nt: TGTGCCAGCAGTTACCCGGGACAGACATTTTATGGCTACACCTTC
cdr3_aa: CASSYPGQTFYGYTF

j_call: TRBJ2-1
d_call: -
clone_size: -
v_call: TRBV6-1
cdr3_nt: TGTGCCAGCAGTGAACTAGTGAGCTCCTACAATGAGCAGTTCTTC
cdr3_aa: CASSELVSSYNEQFF

j_call: TRBJ1-1
d_call: -
clone_size: many
v_call: TRBV12-3/TRBV12-4
cdr3_nt: TGTGCCAGCACCACAAACCGGCGGCCGAATATCGCTGAAGCTTTCTTT
cdr3_aa: CASTTNRRPNIAEAFF